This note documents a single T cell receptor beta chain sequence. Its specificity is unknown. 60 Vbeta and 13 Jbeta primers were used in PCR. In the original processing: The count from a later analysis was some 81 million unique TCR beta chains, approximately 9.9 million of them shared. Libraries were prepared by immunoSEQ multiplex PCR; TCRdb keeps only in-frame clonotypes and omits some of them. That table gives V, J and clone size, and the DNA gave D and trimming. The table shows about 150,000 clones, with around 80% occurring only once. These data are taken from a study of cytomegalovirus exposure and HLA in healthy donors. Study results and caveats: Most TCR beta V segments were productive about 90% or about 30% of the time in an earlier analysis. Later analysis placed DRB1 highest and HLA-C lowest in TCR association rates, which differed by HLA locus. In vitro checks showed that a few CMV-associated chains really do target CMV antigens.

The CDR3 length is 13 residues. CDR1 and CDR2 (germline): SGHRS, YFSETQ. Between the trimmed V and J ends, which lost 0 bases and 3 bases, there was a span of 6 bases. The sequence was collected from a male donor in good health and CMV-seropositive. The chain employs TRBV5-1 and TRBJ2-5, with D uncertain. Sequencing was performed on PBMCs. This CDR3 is CASSLVAEETQYF. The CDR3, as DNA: TGCGCCAGCAGCTTGGTGGCAGAAGAGACCCAGTACTTC.